This TCR beta chain stems from a study of T cells expressing NK-cell markers. A note on this clonotype: Its cognate antigen is unknown.

Study-wide results and caveats: In roughly six donors, dominant CD3+CD56+NKG2C+ clonotypes ranked among the top 10 CD8+ clonotypes.

Germline CDR1 MNHNS, CDR2 SASEGT. The CDR3 length is 15 residues. Production of TCR beta cDNA relied on 5'RACE template switching with UMIs. No DNA is given; TCRdb re-called the 5' RACE reads and lists each CDR3 protein once. There are around 550,000 distinct CDR3 sequences in the sample, with roughly 3.4% held by the top ten. The sequence came from a young man in good health. Sequences were obtained from blood T cells: a sorted CD56 or NKG2C T cell subset, CD4+ or CD8+ T cells, or bulk PBMC T cells (not recorded which). The J gene is TRBJ2-1, the V gene TRBV6-1; with no DNA, the TCRdb D assignment of TRBD1 cannot be verified. CDR3 loop: CASVKQGAAYNEQFF.